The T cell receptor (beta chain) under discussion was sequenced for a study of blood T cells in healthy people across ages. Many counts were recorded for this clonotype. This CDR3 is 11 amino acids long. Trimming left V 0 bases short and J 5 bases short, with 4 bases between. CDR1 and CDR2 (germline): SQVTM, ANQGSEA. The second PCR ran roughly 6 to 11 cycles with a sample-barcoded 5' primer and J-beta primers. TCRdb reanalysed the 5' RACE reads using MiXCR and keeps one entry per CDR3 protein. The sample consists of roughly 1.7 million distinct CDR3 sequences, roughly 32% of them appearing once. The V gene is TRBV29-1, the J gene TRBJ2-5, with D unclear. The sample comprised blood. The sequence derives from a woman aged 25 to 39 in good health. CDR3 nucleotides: TGCAGCGTTGAAGATACCGAGACCCAGTACTTC. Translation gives CSVEDTETQYF.